Below, 30 T cell receptor beta chains from the same sample are listed, as sequenced in a study of T-cell memory formation after mild COVID-19. TCRdb reprocessed the 5' RACE reads via MiXCR and lists one record per CDR3 protein. The sample comprises approximately 82,000 distinct CDR3 sequences, roughly 13% of which are singletons, and 41% rests with the top ten. Sequencing used PBMCs or a T cell subset sorted from them (not recorded which). These receptors were taken from a man between 18 and 35 years old who had mild COVID-19 (a few samples of this study predate the infection). Cell type and time point are not known.

This clonotype was seen more than once but under ten times. The V call is TRBV9, the J call TRBJ2-1, with D possibly being TRBD2 (6 bases). The germline gives CDR1 SGDLS, CDR2 YYNGEE. Trimming pared 0 bases from V and 3 bases from J, leaving 13 bases between. The CDR3 covers 16 residues. CDR3 region: CASSVVGGSIYNEQFF. In nucleotides, the CDR3 is TGTGCCAGCAGCGTAGTTGGGGGGTCTATCTACAATGAGCAGTTCTTC.

This clonotype was recorded at least ten times. This chain joins TRBV7-9 and TRBJ2-1, with TRBD2 as a possible D gene (5 bases). Germline V CDR1 and CDR2: SEHNR, FQNEAQ (reference sequence). V dropped 2 bases and J dropped 5 bases, with 10 bases sitting between them. The CDR3 length is 14 residues. Written as DNA, the CDR3 is TGTGCCAGCAGCTTATTGTCGGGGAACAATGAGCAGTTCTTC. This gives the protein CASSLLSGNNEQFF. The full variable domain, with the rest looked up from reference TRBV7-9 and TRBJ2-1, is DTGVSQNPRHKITKRGQNVTFRCDPISEHNRLYWYRQTLGQGPEFLTYFQNEAQLEKSRLLSDRFSAERPKGSFSTLEIQRTEQGDSAMYLCASSLLSGNNEQFFGPGTRLTVL.

The chain recombines TRBV7-9 with TRBJ2-7; the D gene is possibly TRBD2 (6 bases). Trimming took 4 bases from V and 6 from J, leaving 13 bases between them. The germline CDR1 and CDR2 sequences are SEHNR and FQNEAQ (reference sequence). This CDR3 comprises 13 residues. The CDR3, as DNA: TGTGCCAGCAGCTCCGGGGGTACCTCCGAGCAGTACTTC. Protein: CASSSGGTSEQYF.

The genes are TRBV6-2 or TRBV6-3 and TRBJ2-1; TRBD1 agrees at 7 bases. With 9 bases clipped from V and 4 bases from J, the junction kept 9 bases outside the gene matches. CDR1 is MNHEY, CDR2 SVGEGT, per germline. CDR3 size: 14 residues. Written as DNA, the CDR3 is TGTGCCAGTAAGACGACAGGGCTTTACAATGAGCAGTTCTTC. The encoded protein is CASKTTGLYNEQFF.

This clonotype has more than one count but fewer than ten. The chain is built from TRBV6-5 and TRBJ2-5; 7 bases map to TRBD1. This CDR3 has 13 residues. The germline gives CDR1 MNHEY, CDR2 SVGAGI. The junction had 4 bases not matched to a gene; V was cut back by 5 bases and J by 4 bases. The chain's CDR3 is CASSPDRAETQYF. The CDR3 DNA follows: TGTGCCAGCAGTCCCGACAGGGCAGAGACCCAGTACTTC.

This clonotype was found a few times. This chain connects TRBV4-1 to TRBJ1-1; D is ambiguous. The CDR3 is 14 residues long. The V gene's germline CDR1 is MGHRA and CDR2 YSYEKL. The V end lost 0 bases, the J end lost 5 bases, and 10 bases lay between the germline ends. CDR3 residues: CASSQEGVITEAFF. DNA for the CDR3: TGCGCCAGCAGCCAAGAAGGAGTGATAACTGAAGCTTTCTTT.

This clonotype was seen a few times. The genes are TRBV7-2 and TRBJ2-1, with D maybe TRBD2 (7 bases). The germline CDR1 and CDR2 sequences are SGHTA and FQGNSA. The CDR3 sequence is 16 residues long. V lost 1 base, J lost 6 bases, and 16 bases lay in between. The CDR3 loop is CASSLGGGGVSNEQFF. In DNA, the CDR3 is TGTGCCAGCAGCTTAGGCGGAGGGGGGGTATCCAATGAGCAGTTCTTC. Full variable domain (missing parts from reference TRBV7-2 and TRBJ2-1): GAGVSQSPSNKVTEKGKDVELRCDPISGHTALYWYRQSLGQGLEFLIYFQGNSAPDKSGLPSDRFSAERTGGSVSTLTIQRTQQEDSAVYLCASSLGGGGVSNEQFFGPGTRLTVL.

This clonotype was counted a few times. The V gene is TRBV6-6, the J gene TRBJ1-4; unclear D gene. The V gene lost 6 bases and the J gene lost 5 bases, with 19 bases spanning the gap. CDR3 length: 16 residues. Germline loops: CDR1 MNHNY, CDR2 SVGAGI (reference sequence). The CDR3 region is CASRGPTRIENEKLFF. The CDR3 region has the DNA TGTGCCAGCAGAGGACCGACAAGAATAGAAAATGAAAAACTGTTTTTT.

The chain uses TRBV12-3 or TRBV12-4 and TRBJ2-7; TRBD1 matches 8 bases. The CDR3 is 15 residues long. V dropped 2 bases and J dropped 5; count of bases not matched to a gene: 8. The CDR3: CASSLNGRGQNEQYF. In nucleotides, the CDR3 is TGTGCCAGCAGTTTAAATGGCAGGGGGCAGAACGAGCAGTACTTC.

This clonotype has only a few counts. V gene TRBV7-9 combines with J gene TRBJ2-1, with 15 bases matching TRBD2. The CDR3 has 18 residues. Germline V gives CDR1 SEHNR, CDR2 FQNEAQ (reference sequence). V lost 5 bases, J lost 1 base, and 6 bases stayed unmatched. DNA of the CDR3: TGTGCCAGCAGCCGATATGGACTAGCGGGGGGGTCCTACAATGAGCAGTTCTTC. Translating it yields CASSRYGLAGGSYNEQFF.

This clonotype was seen more than once but under ten times. The chain employs TRBV25-1 and TRBJ2-1, with TRBD2 identical over 13 bases. The V segment lost 2 bases and the J segment 6 bases; nucleotides outside the gene matches: 7. This CDR3 comprises 17 residues. CDR1 and CDR2 from the germline V gene are MGHDK and SYGVNS. CDR3 DNA sequence: TGTGCCAGCAGTGAAACCACTAGCGGGGGGGCTCGCAATGAGCAGTTCTTC. The encoded protein is CASSETTSGGARNEQFF.

This clonotype was seen a few times. V usage is TRBV5-5 and J usage is TRBJ1-2; 7 nucleotides align to TRBD1. Looked up from germline, CDR1 is SGHKS and CDR2 is YYEKEE (reference sequence). CDR3 size: 16 residues. J was trimmed by 2 bases and V by 1 base; bases with no gene match: 8. This CDR3 reads CASSLFPGQLNYGYTF. CDR3 DNA sequence: TGTGCCAGCAGCTTGTTTCCGGGACAGCTAAACTATGGCTACACCTTC.

This chain uses TRBV18 with TRBJ1-1, with 11 bases matching TRBD1. Germline lookup yields CDR1 KGHSH and CDR2 LQKENI. This CDR3 comprises 17 residues. J gave up 2 bases and V 4 bases, and 9 bases lay outside the gene matches. CDR3 region: CASSQRDRGSGNTEAFF. CDR3 bases: TGTGCCAGCTCACAAAGGGACAGGGGGTCCGGAAACACTGAAGCTTTCTTT.

This rearrangement joins TRBV9 to TRBJ1-3; 7 bases are a match to TRBD1. The junction had 5 bases not matched to a gene; V was cut back by 4 bases and J by 4 bases. This CDR3 has 14 residues. In germline, CDR1 is SGDLS, CDR2 YYNGEE. The CDR3 here is CASSPQGGGNTIYF. The CDR3 DNA follows: TGTGCCAGCAGCCCCCAGGGGGGGGGAAACACCATATATTTT.

This clonotype came up a few times. V gene TRBV6-5 combines with J gene TRBJ1-6; D call uncertain. V gave up 6 bases and J gave up 10 bases, with 19 bases separating them. Germline V gives CDR1 MNHEY, CDR2 SVGAGI. The CDR3 is 15 amino acids. The CDR3 coding sequence is TGTGCCAGCAGCCCCTCCCCGGGGTTGGACTCACCCCTCCACTTT. Its protein product is CASSPSPGLDSPLHF.

V is TRBV6-5 and J is TRBJ2-5; TRBD2 matches 11 bases. This CDR3 spans 15 amino acids. The trim removed 4 bases at V and 2 bases at J, leaving 3 bases unmatched. CDR1 and CDR2 (germline): MNHEY, SVGAGI. The CDR3 nucleotides read TGTGCCAGCAGTTCTAGCGGGGGGACACAAGAGACCCAGTACTTC. It is translated as CASSSSGGTQETQYF.

This clonotype was counted between two and nine times. This chain joins TRBV7-2 and TRBJ2-7; D unresolved. This CDR3 is 13 amino acids long. The germline V gene encodes CDR1 SGHTA and CDR2 FQGNSA. V gave up 3 bases and J gave up 3 bases, with 9 bases separating them. As DNA, the CDR3 is TGTGCCAGCAGCTTCTCGCTGGTCTACGAGCAGTACTTC. Protein product: CASSFSLVYEQYF.

This clonotype was observed a few times. The V and J genes are TRBV6-1 and TRBJ1-5; D is uncertain. The CDR3 has 15 residues. The germline V gene has CDR1 MNHNS and CDR2 SASEGT. Trimming shortened V by 5 bases and J by 1 base, and 12 bases separated the two germline ends. CDR3 sequence reads: CASSPITESNQPQHF. In DNA, the CDR3 is TGTGCCAGCAGTCCCATTACAGAGAGCAATCAGCCCCAGCATTTT.

The chain combines TRBV6-2 or TRBV6-3 with TRBJ2-1, with a possible D match to TRBD2 (6 bases). Trimming pared 5 bases from V and 2 bases from J, leaving 16 bases between. The CDR3 is 16 residues long. Germline CDR1 reads MNHEY; CDR2 reads SVGEGT. The CDR3 loop is CASSRTQGGTYNEQFF. For the CDR3, the DNA is TGTGCCAGCAGTCGGACCCAGGGAGGCACCTACAATGAGCAGTTCTTC.

The DNA for the CDR3 is TGTGCCACCGCTCGGGGTTCAGGGAACACTGAAGCTTTCTTT. Translation: CATARGSGNTEAFF. The chain is built from TRBV19 and TRBJ1-1; unclear D gene. The CDR3 totals 14 residues. V lost 10 bases to trimming and J lost 1 base, with 16 bases between them. Germline V gives CDR1 LNHDA, CDR2 SQIVND (reference sequence).

In this sample, this clonotype turned up many times. The chain recombines TRBV9 with TRBJ2-1, with 8 bases aligning to TRBD1. Germline trimming cut 5 bases from V and 7 bases from J; bases unmatched to any gene: 11. This CDR3 region has 15 residues. Germline CDR1 reads SGDLS; CDR2 reads YYNGEE. The CDR3 region is CASRGRTGQENEQFF. CDR3 DNA: TGTGCCAGCAGAGGTCGGACAGGGCAGGAGAATGAGCAGTTCTTC.

This clonotype was detected a few times. V gene TRBV12-3 or TRBV12-4 combines with J gene TRBJ1-4, with no clear D. V was pared by 1 base and J by 7 bases, with 7 bases between. CDR3 length equals 13 residues. The CDR3 here is CASSLGHLEKLFF. The CDR3 nucleotides are TGTGCCAGCAGTTTAGGACATCTTGAAAAACTGTTTTTT.

Only a few counts were recorded for this clonotype. V and J are TRBV29-1 and TRBJ1-2; weak D call: TRBD1 (6 bases). This CDR3 is built from 13 residues. V shed 0 bases and J shed 5 bases, with 10 bases lying between them. Germline lookup yields CDR1 SQVTM and CDR2 ANQGSEA. CDR3 sequence (DNA): TGCAGCGTTGAAGACGACAGGCTTTATGGCTACACCTTC. This translates into CSVEDDRLYGYTF. The variable domain in full, with the rest retrieved from reference TRBV29-1 and TRBJ1-2, is SAVISQKPSRDICQRGTSLTIQCQVDSQVTMMFWYRQQPGQSLTLIATANQGSEATYESGFVIDKFPISRPNLTFSTLTVSNMSPEDSSIYLCSVEDDRLYGYTFGSGTRLTVV.

This clonotype was recorded many times. The chain has TRBV7-9 and TRBJ2-7; TRBD1 matches 7 bases. J was trimmed by 0 bases and V by 5 bases; bases with no gene match: 7. Per germline, CDR1 SEHNR and CDR2 FQNEAQ (reference sequence). The CDR3 extends over 15 amino acids. CDR3 amino acids: CASSRQGTPSYEQYF. The CDR3 nucleotides read TGTGCCAGCAGCCGACAGGGTACCCCCTCCTACGAGCAGTACTTC. Variable domain in full (rest from reference TRBV7-9 and TRBJ2-7): DTGVSQNPRHKITKRGQNVTFRCDPISEHNRLYWYRQTLGQGPEFLTYFQNEAQLEKSRLLSDRFSAERPKGSFSTLEIQRTEQGDSAMYLCASSRQGTPSYEQYFGPGTRLTVT.

In its sample, this clonotype was seen a few times. The rearrangement links TRBV7-3 to TRBJ2-2; weak D call: TRBD1 (6 bases). The CDR3 length is 15 residues. V shed 5 bases and J shed 0 bases, with 10 bases lying between them. Germline V CDR1 and CDR2: SGHTA, FQGTGA. Written as DNA, the CDR3 is TGTGCCAGCAGCCCAGGGGCTTCGAACACCGGGGAGCTGTTTTTT. This gives the protein CASSPGASNTGELFF.

The chain combines TRBV10-2 with TRBJ2-1, with D hard to call. Germline CDR1 WSHSY, CDR2 SAAADI. The length of the CDR3 is 14 residues. The ends were cut back, 0 bases at V and 2 bases at J, with 5 bases in the middle. The CDR3 nucleotides are TGCGCCAGCAGTGAGTCTAAGGCCTACAATGAGCAGTTCTTC. Protein sequence: CASSESKAYNEQFF.

The J gene is TRBJ2-7, the V gene TRBV13; TRBD1 is a possible D gene (5 bases). The germline gives CDR1 PRHDT, CDR2 FYEKMQ (reference sequence). Trimming took 1 base from V and 3 from J, leaving 10 bases between them. The CDR3 has 14 amino acids. As DNA, the CDR3 is TGTGCCAGCAGCTTAGTTCCCAGGGACTACGAGCAGTACTTC. The encoded protein is CASSLVPRDYEQYF. Combining the CDR3 with reference TRBV13 and TRBJ2-7 gives the whole variable domain AAGVIQSPRHLIKEKRETATLKCYPIPRHDTVYWYQQGPGQDPQFLISFYEKMQSDKGSIPDRFSAQQFSDYHSELNMSSLELGDSALYFCASSLVPRDYEQYFGPGTRLTVT.

This clonotype was counted only a few times. The chain combines TRBV7-2 with TRBJ1-5; no reliable D call. CDR1 and CDR2 from the germline V gene are SGHTA and FQGNSA. V shed 2 bases and J shed 0 bases, with 8 bases lying between them. The CDR3 loop spans 15 amino acids. CDR3 in amino acids: CASSLMIYSNQPQHF. The CDR3 nucleotides are TGTGCCAGCAGCTTAATGATTTATAGCAATCAGCCCCAGCATTTT.

V and J are TRBV12-3 or TRBV12-4 and TRBJ1-5; tentative D call: TRBD1 (5 bases). The germline V and J ends were trimmed by 1 base and 2 bases, with 12 bases remaining between them. The CDR3 is 16 amino acids. The DNA of the CDR3 is TGTGCCAGCAGTTTAGGTTTCGGGGGAGGCAATCAGCCCCAGCATTTT. Translated: CASSLGFGGGNQPQHF.

This clonotype was seen once. V usage is TRBV19 and J usage is TRBJ1-2; D unresolved. The CDR3 extends over 11 amino acids. V was pared by 8 bases and J by 6 bases, with 10 bases between. Germline assignment: CDR1 LNHDA and CDR2 SQIVND (reference sequence). Written as DNA, the CDR3 is TGTGCCAGTCGATCAAGTGATGGCTACACCTTC. Protein product: CASRSSDGYTF. Combining the CDR3 with reference TRBV19 and TRBJ1-2 gives the whole variable domain DGGITQSPKYLFRKEGQNVTLSCEQNLNHDAMYWYRQDPGQGLRLIYYSQIVNDFQKGDIAEGYSVSREKKESFPLTVTSAQKNPTAFYLCASRSSDGYTFGSGTRLTVV.